This note documents a single T cell receptor beta chain sequence. Its antigen is as yet unknown. Expressed TCRB transcripts got sequenced, as all isolated RNA was reverse transcribed. TCRdb's table, derived via immunoSEQ multiplex PCR, lists solely in-frame clones and lacks some. The sample shows 200,000 to 300,000 clones, 27% of them seen only once. The data belong to a study of beta chain features in type 1 diabetes. Findings and caveats of the study: For type 1 diabetes patients, VDJ junctions showed fewer insertions and more deletions.

This CDR3 comprises 14 residues. V dropped 0 bases and J dropped 0 bases, with 3 bases sitting between them. Germline lookup yields CDR1 SGDLS and CDR2 YYNGEE. This TCR derives from a man aged 25 to 40 in good health. The V call is TRBV9, the J call TRBJ1-4, with unresolved D. The sequenced material came from central memory CD4+ T cells from blood. The CDR3 is CASSVESTNEKLFF. Here the CDR3 DNA reads TGTGCCAGCAGCGTAGAGTCAACTAATGAAAAACTGTTTTTT.